Below are 28 T cell receptor beta chains sequenced from a single sample in a study of CD8 T cells in ankylosing spondylitis. The study, taken as a whole, reports: In ankylosing spondylitis blood, a motif of several highly homologous TCR beta variants appeared characteristic.

Their antigens are not known. Via MiXCR, TCRdb re-called the 5' RACE reads, giving one row per CDR3 protein. The sample yields approximately 440,000 distinct CDR3 sequences, roughly a sixth seen once. The sample comprised blood, either unsorted or a sorted T cell fraction (not recorded which). Source of these receptors: a male donor with ankylosing spondylitis.

The rearrangement uses TRBV20-1 and TRBJ2-7; D is possibly TRBD2 (5 bases). The CDR3 totals 13 residues. V lost 6 bases to trimming and J lost 6 bases, with 18 bases between them. In germline, CDR1 is DFQATT, CDR2 SNEGSKA (reference sequence). CDR3 sequence reads: CSAPAVAGGEQYF. The CDR3 bases are TGCAGTGCCCCGGCCGTGGCAGGAGGCGAGCAGTACTTC.

This clonotype was seen a handful of times. This chain links TRBV20-1 with TRBJ2-5, with 11 bases that match TRBD2. The V gene's germline CDR1 is DFQATT and CDR2 SNEGSKA (reference sequence). The CDR3 has 13 residues. CDR3 in amino acids: CSVAGGGRETQYF. DNA for the CDR3: TGCAGCGTAGCGGGAGGGGGGCGAGAGACCCAGTACTTC.

This clonotype was recorded many times. The chain combines TRBV9 with TRBJ1-5; D remains ambiguous. The CDR3 is 13 residues long. V gave up 2 bases and J gave up 6 bases, with 9 bases separating them. The V gene's germline CDR1 is SGDLS and CDR2 YYNGEE. As DNA, the CDR3 is TGTGCCAGCAGCGTTAGGGAAGGTCAGCCCCAGCATTTT. Encoded protein: CASSVREGQPQHF. The whole variable domain, remainder taken from reference TRBV9 and TRBJ1-5, is DSGVTQTPKHLITATGQRVTLRCSPRSGDLSVYWYQQSLDQGLQFLIQYYNGEERAKGNILERFSAQQFPDLHSELNLSSLELGDSALYFCASSVREGQPQHFGDGTRLSIL.

V usage is TRBV15 and J usage is TRBJ1-2, with 9 bases lining up with TRBD1. The junction had 6 bases not matched to a gene; V was cut back by 3 bases and J by 7 bases. Germline V lookup: CDR1 LNHNV, CDR2 YYDKDF (reference sequence). CDR3 length: 14 residues. The CDR3 loop reads CATSSQQGAGGYTF. The CDR3 DNA reads TGTGCCACCAGCAGCCAACAGGGGGCAGGTGGCTACACCTTC.

V and J are TRBV30 and TRBJ1-5; tentatively, D is TRBD1 (5 bases). The CDR3 contains 14 residues. Germline values: CDR1 GTSNPN, CDR2 SVGIG (reference sequence). Trimming removed 2 bases at V and 1 base at J, with 9 bases between. The CDR3 coding sequence is TGTGCCTGGAGTCGGCAGGGAAGCAATCAGCCCCAGCATTTT. Encoded protein: CAWSRQGSNQPQHF.

CDR3 nucleotide sequence: TGTGCCACTATACAGACCGGGACACAATACAATGAGCAGTTCTTC. This encodes CATIQTGTQYNEQFF. This chain uses TRBV6-1 with TRBJ2-1; D is possibly TRBD1 (6 bases). CDR3 length equals 15 residues. Trimming removed 10 bases at V and 4 bases at J, with 20 bases between. CDR1 is MNHNS and CDR2 is SASEGT in the germline V gene.

The chain has TRBV24-1 and TRBJ2-7; D gene uncertain. CDR1 is KGHDR, CDR2 SFDVKD, per germline. V was pared by 1 base and J by 1 base, with 7 bases between. The CDR3 is 14 residues long. CDR3 sequence (DNA): TGTGCCACCAGTGATTTTAGTAGATCCTACGAGCAGTACTTC. Protein product: CATSDFSRSYEQYF.

The rearrangement joins TRBV28 to TRBJ2-7, with D unresolved. The CDR3 totals 12 residues. V was pared by 3 bases and J by 6 bases, with 9 bases between. CDR1 and CDR2 from the germline V gene are MDHEN and SYDVKM. This CDR3 reads CASSFRAFEQYF. CDR3 bases: TGTGCCAGCAGTTTTCGGGCGTTCGAGCAGTACTTC. Filled out from reference TRBV28 and TRBJ2-7, the complete variable domain reads DVKVTQSSRYLVKRTGEKVFLECVQDMDHENMFWYRQDPGLGLRLIYFSYDVKMKEKGDIPEGYSVSREKKERFSLILESASTNQTSMYLCASSFRAFEQYFGPGTRLTVT.

The chain recombines TRBV9 with TRBJ2-1, with 13 nucleotides matching TRBD2. The germline V gene has CDR1 SGDLS and CDR2 YYNGEE. This CDR3 is 15 amino acids long. Trimming cost V 3 bases and J 7 bases; bases outside gene matches: 4. The CDR3 reads CASSAGLAGRNEQFF. DNA of the CDR3: TGTGCCAGCAGCGCGGGACTAGCGGGGCGAAATGAGCAGTTCTTC. Supplemented by reference TRBV9 and TRBJ2-1, the full variable domain reads DSGVTQTPKHLITATGQRVTLRCSPRSGDLSVYWYQQSLDQGLQFLIQYYNGEERAKGNILERFSAQQFPDLHSELNLSSLELGDSALYFCASSAGLAGRNEQFFGPGTRLTVL.

This clonotype was observed a few times. J is TRBJ2-3 and V is TRBV30, with unresolved D. Germline V gene lookup returns CDR1 GTSNPN and CDR2 SVGIG (reference sequence). V was shortened by 0 bases and J by 3 bases, with 13 bases between the two germline ends. This CDR3 comprises 15 residues. CDR3 in amino acids: CAWSVVDTNTDTQYF. The CDR3 DNA sequence: TGTGCCTGGAGTGTAGTCGACACTAATACAGATACGCAGTATTTT.

Comments on this clonotype: Relative to the germline gene, one junction end is altered; a read error may explain this. The chain is built from TRBV24-1 and TRBJ2-2; 8 bases fit TRBD1. Germline V gene sequence: CDR1 KGHDR, CDR2 SFDVKD. The CDR3 contains 17 residues. The DNA for the CDR3 is TGTGCCACCAGTGATTACCAGGGGGCAAGAGGAACCGGGGAGCTGTCTTTT. Residues: CATSDYQGARGTGELSF.

The chain combines TRBV12-3 or TRBV12-4 with TRBJ1-2; TRBD1 might be the D (6 bases). V was pared by 5 bases and J by 6 bases, with 13 bases between. The CDR3 totals 13 residues. The CDR3 loop reads CASSPRGRDGYTF. CDR3 nucleotides: TGTGCCAGCAGTCCGAGGGGGAGGGATGGCTACACCTTC.

The table lists this clonotype with a count of one. The V gene is TRBV6-1, the J gene TRBJ1-1; D is uncertain. Germline CDR1 and CDR2: MNHNS and SASEGT. This CDR3 contains 14 residues. The V gene lost 7 bases and the J gene lost 3 bases, with 15 bases spanning the gap. The CDR3 DNA is TGTGCCAGCATTGTCTGGGGAGGCGACACTGAAGCTTTCTTT. Its protein is CASIVWGGDTEAFF.

This clonotype was seen a few times. V and J are TRBV7-2 and TRBJ2-3; 12 nucleotides align to TRBD2. V was clipped by 5 bases and J by 15 bases; unmatched bases: 12. The germline gives CDR1 SGHTA, CDR2 FQGNSA. This CDR3 is 14 amino acids long. The CDR3 sequence: CASSIRTSGTSFYF. CDR3 nucleotide sequence: TGTGCCAGCAGCATAAGGACTAGCGGGACATCGTTCTATTTT. Using reference TRBV7-2 and TRBJ2-3 for the parts outside the CDR3, the full variable domain is GAGVSQSPSNKVTEKGKDVELRCDPISGHTALYWYRQSLGQGLEFLIYFQGNSAPDKSGLPSDRFSAERTGGSVSTLTIQRTQQEDSAVYLCASSIRTSGTSFYFGPGTRLTVL.

The V call is TRBV5-1, the J call TRBJ2-1, with TRBD2 as a possible D gene (7 bases). Deletions cut 4 bases from V and 4 bases from J, with 21 bases between. The germline gives CDR1 SGHRS, CDR2 YFSETQ. The CDR3 has 17 residues. CDR3 DNA: TGCGCCAGCAGCCCAAACCCCATCAGGGGAGGGTACAATGAGCAGTTCTTC. It encodes CASSPNPIRGGYNEQFF.

This clonotype appeared a few times. V usage is TRBV9 and J usage is TRBJ1-6, with TRBD1 identical over 9 bases. This CDR3 has 14 amino acids. The V segment lost 3 bases and the J segment 15 bases; nucleotides outside the gene matches: 10. Germline lookup yields CDR1 SGDLS and CDR2 YYNGEE. CDR3 bases: TGTGCCAGCAGCGGACCGACCTGGACAGGGGACCTCCACTTT. Amino acid sequence: CASSGPTWTGDLHF.

The rearrangement links TRBV10-3 to TRBJ2-7; weak D call: TRBD1 (5 bases). CDR1 is ENHRY, CDR2 SYGVKD, per germline. This CDR3 spans 15 amino acids. Trimming took 8 bases from V and 0 from J, leaving 17 bases between them. CDR3 sequence (DNA): TGTGCCATCGGGCTAGGACAACCTGGCTCCTACGAGCAGTACTTC. Its translation: CAIGLGQPGSYEQYF.

This clonotype was seen more than once but under ten times. The chain employs TRBV20-1 and TRBJ2-1; 8 bases match TRBD2. The V and J ends lost 6 bases and 7 bases, in that order; junction bases with no gene match: 14. There are 15 residues in the CDR3. Per the germline V gene, CDR1 is DFQATT and CDR2 is SNEGSKA (reference sequence). CDR3 in DNA: TGCAGTGCCAAGTTTGTTAGCGGGGCCCGAAATGAGCAGTTCTTC. Amino acids: CSAKFVSGARNEQFF.

The chain carries TRBV4-2 and TRBJ2-4; TRBD2 matches 7 bases. This CDR3 contains 17 residues. Germline CDR1 is LGHNA and CDR2 is YNFKEQ. Trimming at V came to 3 bases and at J to 0 bases, leaving 8 bases not matched to a gene. The CDR3 DNA reads as TGTGCCAGCAGCCAGGCCCTCCTAGCGGTAGCCAAAAACATTCAGTACTTC. This sequence encodes CASSQALLAVAKNIQYF.

This clonotype was counted a few times. This chain links TRBV7-3 with TRBJ1-1; a weak D match, TRBD1 (6 bases). The CDR3 consists of 16 residues. Germline V gives CDR1 SGHTA, CDR2 FQGTGA. Trimming cost V 1 base and J 1 base, with 13 bases left between them. Here the CDR3 reads CASSLRGGGGNTEAFF. The CDR3 DNA is TGTGCCAGCAGCTTAAGAGGGGGAGGTGGGAACACTGAAGCTTTCTTT. Full variable domain (outside the CDR3, taken from reference TRBV7-3 and TRBJ1-1): GAGVSQTPSNKVTEKGKYVELRCDPISGHTALYWYRQSLGQGPEFLIYFQGTGAADDSGLPNDRFFAVRPEGSVSTLKIQRTERGDSAVYLCASSLRGGGGNTEAFFGQGTRLTVV.

The chain carries TRBV24-1 and TRBJ2-1; either TRBD1 or TRBD2 may fit D (6 bases each). In germline, CDR1 is KGHDR, CDR2 SFDVKD. This CDR3 has 13 amino acids. Trimming took off 2 bases at V and 8 bases at J, with 9 bases between the two ends. The DNA for the CDR3 is TGTGCCACCAGTGATTATAGGGGGGATGAGCAGTTCTTC. It codes for CATSDYRGDEQFF.

The chain uses TRBV9 and TRBJ1-1, with TRBD1 as a possible D gene (5 bases). CDR1 is SGDLS, CDR2 YYNGEE, per germline. CDR3 length: 14 residues. Trimming pared 3 bases from V and 5 bases from J, leaving 14 bases between. The CDR3 sequence is CASSEVGWGTEAFF. The CDR3 DNA reads as TGTGCCAGCAGCGAGGTGGGTTGGGGGACTGAAGCTTTCTTT.

This clonotype appeared many times. V usage is TRBV12-3 or TRBV12-4 and J usage is TRBJ1-6; TRBD1 is a possible D gene (6 bases). The V and J ends lost 1 base and 9 bases respectively, with 10 bases between them. The CDR3 consists of 14 residues. CDR3 amino acids: CASSLGQGSSPLHF. DNA of the CDR3: TGTGCCAGCAGTTTAGGGCAGGGGAGTTCACCCCTCCACTTT.

There are a few counts of this clonotype. This chain uses TRBV9 with TRBJ2-2; TRBD1 might be the D (6 bases). This CDR3 spans 16 amino acids. Trimming took off 2 bases at V and 3 bases at J, with 14 bases between the two ends. The germline V gene has CDR1 SGDLS and CDR2 YYNGEE. CDR3 nucleotides: TGTGCCAGCAGCGTGGTATCGACAGGTTACACCGGGGAGCTGTTTTTT. This encodes CASSVVSTGYTGELFF. The full variable domain, rest sourced from reference TRBV9 and TRBJ2-2, is DSGVTQTPKHLITATGQRVTLRCSPRSGDLSVYWYQQSLDQGLQFLIQYYNGEERAKGNILERFSAQQFPDLHSELNLSSLELGDSALYFCASSVVSTGYTGELFFGEGSRLTVL.

The V gene is TRBV4-1, the J gene TRBJ2-5, with a possible D match to TRBD1 (5 bases). This CDR3 is 14 amino acids long. V lost 1 base and J 5 bases, leaving 11 bases between the germline ends. Germline CDR1 and CDR2: MGHRA and YSYEKL. DNA for the CDR3: TGCGCCAGCAGCCAAGGGCAGGGTACGGAGACCCAGTACTTC. Its protein product is CASSQGQGTETQYF.

This clonotype was seen more than once but under ten times. The chain recombines TRBV6-1 with TRBJ1-1, with D perhaps TRBD1 (6 bases). The CDR3 extends over 13 amino acids. The V gene lost 7 bases and the J gene lost 4 bases, with 13 bases spanning the gap. Germline V gene sequence: CDR1 MNHNS, CDR2 SASEGT. CDR3 loop: CASMQGITTEAFF. CDR3 nucleotides: TGTGCCAGCATGCAGGGGATAACCACTGAAGCTTTCTTT.

There are a few counts of this clonotype. The rearrangement links TRBV20-1 to TRBJ1-1; no reliable D call. Germline V gene lookup returns CDR1 DFQATT and CDR2 SNEGSKA (reference sequence). This CDR3 has 13 residues. The V end lost 5 bases, the J end lost 2 bases, and 12 bases lay between the germline ends. The CDR3: CSAEGMTNTEAFF. DNA of the CDR3: TGCAGTGCTGAAGGGATGACCAACACTGAAGCTTTCTTT.

This clonotype was counted between two and nine times. The gene calls are TRBV20-1 and TRBJ2-1, with TRBD2 matching 9 bases. From germline, CDR1 is DFQATT and CDR2 SNEGSKA (reference sequence). The length of the CDR3 is 15 residues. The J segment lost 6 bases and the V segment lost 0 bases, leaving 6 bases of the junction unmatched. DNA for the CDR3: TGCAGTGCTAGAGATTTAGCGGGGGATCTCAATGAGCAGTTCTTC. Translating gives CSARDLAGDLNEQFF.